Listed below are T cell receptor beta chains from one sample, sequenced in a study of shared clonotypes between healthy human individuals. Libraries were prepared by immunoSEQ multiplex PCR; TCRdb keeps only in-frame clonotypes and omits some of them. The sample has 2 million to 2.5 million clones; about 94% are singletons. Sequencing input: naive CD4+ T cells sorted from blood. The receptors were gathered from a man aged 18 to 35 in good health. CDR3s include the opening cysteine and the closing phenylalanine or tryptophan. Each record gives: D gene, clone size, V gene, J gene, CDR3 protein, CDR3 DNA. A D gene is named only where the DNA matches it firmly. The listing skips clone size in some rows; elsewhere it reads once, few, many or a size class.

D gene: NA; clone size: NA; V gene: TRBV7-2; J gene: TRBJ1-2; CDR3 protein: CASSLEGRAYGYTF; CDR3 DNA: TGTGCCAGCAGCTTAGAAGGCAGGGCTTATGGCTACACCTTC
D gene: TRBD1; clone size: NA; V gene: TRBV7-8; J gene: TRBJ2-3; CDR3 protein: CASSPNRQGIRTDTQYF; CDR3 DNA: TGTGCCAGCAGCCCAAACCGACAGGGAATTCGCACAGATACGCAGTATTTT
D gene: TRBD2; clone size: NA; V gene: TRBV29-1; J gene: TRBJ2-7; CDR3 protein: CSVGRRLAGAHEQYF; CDR3 DNA: TGCAGCGTTGGTAGGAGGCTAGCGGGAGCCCACGAGCAGTACTTC
D gene: NA; clone size: once; V gene: TRBV7-3; J gene: TRBJ1-1; CDR3 protein: CASSRDGMNTEAFF; CDR3 DNA: TGTGCCAGCAGCAGAGACGGTATGAACACTGAAGCTTTCTTT
D gene: TRBD1; clone size: NA; V gene: TRBV6-5; J gene: TRBJ1-4; CDR3 protein: CASTQAGGHEKLFF; CDR3 DNA: TGTGCCAGCACTCAAGCAGGGGGCCATGAAAAACTGTTTTTT
D gene: NA; clone size: NA; V gene: TRBV19; J gene: TRBJ2-2; CDR3 protein: CASSPLDFNTGELFF; CDR3 DNA: TGTGCCAGTAGTCCGCTCGACTTTAACACCGGGGAGCTGTTTTTT
D gene: TRBD1; clone size: NA; V gene: TRBV2; J gene: TRBJ1-2; CDR3 protein: CASTQVGTGDGYTF; CDR3 DNA: TGTGCCAGCACCCAAGTGGGGACAGGGGATGGCTACACCTTC
D gene: TRBD1; clone size: NA; V gene: TRBV5-8; J gene: TRBJ2-1; CDR3 protein: CASKNPGTGYNEQFF; CDR3 DNA: TGTGCCAGCAAGAATCCGGGGACAGGTTACAATGAGCAGTTCTTC
D gene: NA; clone size: NA; V gene: TRBV6-5; J gene: TRBJ1-1; CDR3 protein: CASSYRTGGNTEAFF; CDR3 DNA: TGTGCCAGCAGTTATCGGACTGGGGGGAACACTGAAGCTTTCTTT
D gene: TRBD2; clone size: NA; V gene: TRBV30; J gene: TRBJ2-5; CDR3 protein: CASDLGLAGKETQYF; CDR3 DNA: TGTGCCTCCGACTTGGGGCTAGCGGGAAAAGAGACCCAGTACTTC
D gene: NA; clone size: NA; V gene: TRBV6-1; J gene: TRBJ2-7; CDR3 protein: CASRDPPREQYF; CDR3 DNA: TGTGCCAGCAGAGACCCCCCGCGCGAGCAGTACTTC
D gene: NA; clone size: NA; V gene: TRBV29-1; J gene: TRBJ1-2; CDR3 protein: CSVRDGGGYTF; CDR3 DNA: TGCAGCGTTCGGGACGGCGGTGGCTACACCTTC
D gene: TRBD2; clone size: NA; V gene: TRBV18; J gene: TRBJ2-7; CDR3 protein: CASSPGEREWYEQYF; CDR3 DNA: TGTGCCAGCTCCCCCGGGGAGCGGGAGTGGTACGAGCAGTACTTC
D gene: NA; clone size: NA; V gene: TRBV6-6; J gene: TRBJ1-2; CDR3 protein: CASRSGKDYGYTF; CDR3 DNA: TGTGCCAGCAGAAGCGGGAAAGACTATGGCTACACCTTC
D gene: NA; clone size: NA; V gene: TRBV5-4; J gene: TRBJ1-2; CDR3 protein: CASSPQQGGYGYTF; CDR3 DNA: TGTGCCAGCAGCCCCCAGCAGGGTGGCTATGGCTACACCTTC
D gene: NA; clone size: NA; V gene: TRBV6-6; J gene: TRBJ2-7; CDR3 protein: CASRQGANEQYF; CDR3 DNA: TGTGCCAGCAGGCAGGGTGCGAACGAGCAGTACTTC
D gene: NA; clone size: NA; V gene: TRBV29-1; J gene: TRBJ1-1; CDR3 protein: CSVDGDPLSGAEAFF; CDR3 DNA: TGCAGCGTTGACGGTGACCCGCTCAGCGGGGCTGAAGCTTTCTTT
D gene: NA; clone size: NA; V gene: TRBV5-1; J gene: TRBJ1-4; CDR3 protein: CASSFNTGLGEKLFF; CDR3 DNA: TGCGCCAGCAGCTTCAACACAGGGCTCGGTGAAAAACTGTTTTTT
D gene: TRBD1; clone size: NA; V gene: TRBV5-4; J gene: TRBJ1-2; CDR3 protein: CASSVDRGIYGYTF; CDR3 DNA: TGTGCCAGCAGCGTCGACAGGGGGATCTATGGCTACACCTTC
D gene: NA; clone size: once; V gene: TRBV7-9; J gene: TRBJ2-7; CDR3 protein: CASSPSVTTVYEQYF; CDR3 DNA: TGTGCCAGCAGCCCGAGCGTGACGACAGTCTACGAGCAGTACTTC
D gene: NA; clone size: NA; V gene: TRBV7-2; J gene: TRBJ2-5; CDR3 protein: CASSLGGLGRETQYF; CDR3 DNA: TGTGCCAGCAGCTTAGGGGGCCTTGGGCGGGAGACCCAGTACTTC
D gene: TRBD1; clone size: NA; V gene: TRBV9; J gene: TRBJ2-3; CDR3 protein: CASSVGAGQGADTQYF; CDR3 DNA: TGTGCCAGCAGCGTAGGAGCGGGACAGGGAGCAGATACGCAGTATTTT